This T cell receptor beta chain was captured by sequencing in a study of siplizumab effects on memory and regulatory T cells (dated by TCRdb to the late 2010s). In terms of the full investigation: The effect of the anti-CD2 antibody siplizumab on alloreactive T-cell subsets was examined in allogeneic mixed lymphocyte reactions constructed from human PBMCs.

This clone was seen a handful of times. It lacks a known antigen. Nothing much larger sits one base from this clone, and base qualities are not available. Sorted unstimulated T cells and proliferating T cells recovered from mixed lymphocyte reactions were subjected to TCRbeta CDR3 sequencing. Fresh whole blood from approximately ten HLA-typed healthy donors was used to isolate PBMCs. Libraries were built with the immunoSEQ multiplex PCR assay. Each sample had 85,000 to 100,000 TCR templates assayed by the deep sequencing platform. Genomic DNA extracted from sorted T cells was used for TCRbeta CDR3 sequencing. The authors processed their data as follows. The R programming language was used for clonal analysis of the TCRbeta CDR3 data. Alloreactive CD4+ and CD8+ clones were defined by comparing unstimulated samples with post-reaction CFSE-low samples. By matching sequences to the repertoires of sorted unstimulated Treg and non-Treg cells, each alloreactive CD4+ clone was assigned a regulatory or non-regulatory origin. This immuneACCESS table, as held by TCRdb, lists in-frame sequences with V and J called but not all clones. Of the missing ones, under half trace to an unresolved V gene in checked studies; the others have no known cause. That table is the source of V, J and clone size, and D and trimming were worked out from the DNA. The table for this sample lists some 88,000 clones; 70% to 90% of them were counted only once. 15% of the sample goes to the ten largest clones.

The CDR3 runs 14 amino acids, cysteine and phenylalanine included. The retained sequence is limited to the CDR3, 42 bases, with the frame set at the first base. From the germline V gene (reference sequence), CDR1 is LNHDA and CDR2 is SQIVND. V drops 4 bases and J drops 5 bases, leaving 14 bases in between. General findings and caveats noted by the study authors: Unstimulated naive T cells appeared to be more diverse than memory T cells, and naive cells seemed to make a substantial contribution to the alloresponse. Siplizumab significantly reduced the cumulative frequency of alloreactive sequences traceable to unstimulated CD4+ memory T cells. Among mappable alloreactive CD4+ clones, an average Treg-derived fraction of roughly 71% was observed with siplizumab, compared with roughly 27% in control reactions. Because sequences below about 10^-5 frequency were poorly captured, only a minor fraction of alloreactive clones could be mapped to unstimulated subsets. The suppressive function of proliferating Tregs from siplizumab cultures was not functionally confirmed. Roughly 80-97% of proliferating CD4+ or CD8+ clones could not be assigned a naive or memory phenotype.

The TCR sequence derives from a human donor in good health. The V and J genes are TRBV19 and TRBJ1-2; the D gene is possibly TRBD1, with 6 bases matching. The specimen sequenced was CD4+ T cells sorted from blood. The CDR3 protein: CASSTLRGEYGYTF. The base sequence is TGTGCCAGTAGTACCCTCAGGGGAGAGTATGGCTACACCTTC.